A single sample gave rise to the 2 T cell receptor beta chains below, sequenced in a study of molecular identifiers for immune sequencing clone quantification. TCRdb passed the PCR reads through MiXCR, listing each CDR3 protein once. The table records hundreds of thousands of distinct CDR3 sequences, roughly 27% of them present only once. Sequencing was carried out using naive CD8+ T cells from blood, with Jurkat cell RNA spiked in. Subset of the sample: FACS-sorted CD8+CD4-CCR7+CD45RA+ naive T cells. These receptors originate from a human donor in good health. Some libraries in this study had Jurkat cell RNA spiked in.

In this sample, this clonotype turned up many times. One junction end does not reproduce the germline sequence, and a read error may be involved. V usage is TRBV7-2 and J usage is TRBJ2-7; D is perhaps TRBD1 (6 bases). Looked up from germline, CDR1 is SGHTA and CDR2 is FQGNSA. The CDR3 has 13 amino acids. The CDR3 here is CASSPWTDAEKYF. Written as DNA, the CDR3 is TGTGCCAGCAGCCCTTGGACAGATGCCGAGAAGTACTTC.

This clonotype appeared a few times. V gene TRBV2 combines with J gene TRBJ2-5; 9 bases align to TRBD2. Looked up from germline, CDR1 is SNHLY and CDR2 is FYNNEI. V lost 6 bases, J lost 4 bases, and 12 bases stayed unmatched. This CDR3 has 16 residues. The CDR3 DNA sequence: TGTGCCAGCAGAGTCCTAGCGGGATCTTCCGGAGAGACCCAGTACTTC. Translated: CASRVLAGSSGETQYF.